A single sample gave rise to the 6 T cell receptor beta chains below, sequenced in a study of T cell responses to AZD1222 COVID-19 vaccine. Only in-frame clones appear in the TCRdb table, and some are missing; sequencing was by immunoSEQ multiplex PCR. The data hold 150,000 to 180,000 clones, with less than 90% observed a single time. Source: peripheral blood, taken after recovery from COVID-19. The receptors were gathered from an adult who had recovered from COVID-19.

A few counts support this clone. The chain combines TRBV2 with TRBJ2-2, with D perhaps being TRBD1 or TRBD2 (7 bases each). This CDR3 comprises 16 residues. V was trimmed by 8 bases and J by 0 bases, leaving 16 bases between them. Germline V gene sequence: CDR1 SNHLY, CDR2 FYNNEI. DNA for the CDR3: TGTGCCAGCTCCCCTCAGGGGGGGGCGAACACCGGGGAGCTGTTTTTT. Amino acid sequence: CASSPQGGANTGELFF.

The rearrangement links TRBV5-8 to TRBJ1-5, with a weak D call TRBD1 (5 bases). The V and J ends lost 4 bases and 1 base respectively, with 15 bases between them. The CDR3 runs 16 residues. Germline V gene sequence: CDR1 SGHTS, CDR2 YDEGEE. For the CDR3, the DNA is TGTGCCAGCAGCCGGGACCGACTGGGCAGCAATCAGCCCCAGCATTTT. Amino acid sequence: CASSRDRLGSNQPQHF.

V and J are TRBV27 and TRBJ1-2; weak D call: TRBD1 (6 bases). The germline V and J ends were trimmed by 6 bases and 3 bases, with 26 bases remaining between them. This CDR3 has 18 amino acids. The germline gives CDR1 MNHEY, CDR2 SMNVEV (reference sequence). The CDR3 DNA sequence: TGTGCCAGCAGGTCCCCCAAAGGGCGGCGAGGGGGGGACTATGGCTACACCTTC. It codes for CASRSPKGRRGGDYGYTF.

This clone was picked up one time. CDR3 sequence (DNA): TGTGCCAGCAGCTTGGGAGACTCGTATGGTCAGCCCCAGCATTTT. This codes for CASSLGDSYGQPQHF. The genes are TRBV7-2 and TRBJ1-5; D not resolved. The CDR3 sequence is 15 residues long. With 3 bases removed from V and 6 bases from J, the gap between germline ends came to 15 bases. Germline V CDR1 and CDR2: SGHTA, FQGNSA.

The rearrangement links TRBV19 to TRBJ1-5; no reliable D call. CDR3 length: 15 residues. Trimming removed 5 bases from V and 0 bases from J, with 11 bases in between. Per germline, CDR1 LNHDA and CDR2 SQIVND (reference sequence). DNA for the CDR3: TGTGCCAGTAGTCCTCGTGGTGTTAGCAATCAGCCCCAGCATTTT. It specifies CASSPRGVSNQPQHF.

V is TRBV7-6 and J is TRBJ1-2; D call uncertain. There are 15 residues in the CDR3. The V end was cut by 5 bases, the J end by 4 bases, with 17 bases between. Germline lookup yields CDR1 SGHVS and CDR2 FNYEAQ. The CDR3 nucleotides read TGTGCCAGCAGCCCGGACCTTTCGGTACCCTATGGCTACACCTTC. Residues: CASSPDLSVPYGYTF.